The next 19 T cell receptor beta chains were all read from a single sample in a study of naive and memory T cell subsets. Findings and limits, study-wide: Naive repertoires, especially CD8, held a few larger clonotypes, possibly memory cells re-expressing CD45RA.

These receptors' targets are unknown. An equimolar mix of two oligonucleotides served as the beta constant-region primer for TRBC1 and TRBC2. Ligated cDNA was amplified by four rounds of PCR with nested alpha and beta constant-region primers and SP2. TCRdb itself ran the UMI-ligation and nested PCR reads through MiXCR, one entry per CDR3 protein. Found here are roughly 150,000 distinct CDR3 sequences, 15% to 25% of them singletons; the top ten hold 0.55% to 0.75%. Source material: naive CD8+ T cells from blood. The source is a human donor in good health.

The chain carries TRBV15 and TRBJ2-1; D may be TRBD1 (5 bases). V dropped 4 bases and J dropped 6 bases, with 7 bases sitting between them. Germline V gene sequence: CDR1 LNHNV, CDR2 YYDKDF (reference sequence). The CDR3 consists of 12 residues. The CDR3 region is CATSITGNEQFF. In nucleotides, the CDR3 is TGTGCCACCAGCATCACAGGCAATGAGCAGTTCTTC. The variable domain in full, with the rest retrieved from reference TRBV15 and TRBJ2-1, is DAMVIQNPRYQVTQFGKPVTLSCSQTLNHNVMYWYQQKSSQAPKLLFHYYDKDFNNEADTPDNFQSRRPNTSFCFLDIRSPGLGDTAMYLCATSITGNEQFFGPGTRLTVL.

This clonotype was detected only a few times. This chain links TRBV11-2 with TRBJ2-5; D remains unclear. CDR3 length equals 16 residues. Looked up from germline, CDR1 is SGHAT and CDR2 is FQNNGV. The V gene lost 3 bases and the J gene lost 1 base, with 15 bases spanning the gap. CDR3 nucleotide sequence: TGTGCCAGCAGCTTTAACGACGTACTCACCCAAGAGACCCAGTACTTC. Amino acid sequence: CASSFNDVLTQETQYF.

About this clonotype itself: Its ends do not fully match the called genes, so a read error is possible. CDR3 sequence: CASSSPGQGYNEQFF. The DNA of the CDR3 is TGTGCTAGCAGCTCTCCGGGACAGGGCTACAATGAGCAGTTCTTC. The chain employs TRBV7-7 and TRBJ2-1; the match to TRBD1 covers 9 bases. The germline V gene encodes CDR1 SSHAT and CDR2 FNYEAQ (reference sequence). The CDR3 contains 15 residues.

The sample holds a few counts of this clonotype. The rearrangement uses TRBV4-1 and TRBJ1-1; 7 positions match TRBD1. The V gene end was trimmed by 1 base and the J gene end by 1 base; junction bases not matched to a gene: 6. Germline-derived CDR1 and CDR2 are MGHRA and YSYEKL. The CDR3 runs 16 residues. CDR3 in amino acids: CASSQVRTGSNTEAFF. In nucleotides, the CDR3 is TGCGCCAGCAGCCAAGTCCGGACAGGTTCGAACACTGAAGCTTTCTTT.

This clonotype was counted only a few times. The rearrangement links TRBV2 to TRBJ1-2, with TRBD1 matching 9 bases. Trimming cost V 8 bases and J 4 bases; bases outside gene matches: 2. CDR1 and CDR2 from the germline V gene are SNHLY and FYNNEI. This CDR3 has 12 amino acids. The CDR3 is CASGTGPYGYTF. Written as DNA, the CDR3 is TGTGCCAGCGGGACAGGGCCCTATGGCTACACCTTC.

In its sample, this clonotype was seen a few times. This chain connects TRBV5-1 to TRBJ2-7; 8 bases map to TRBD1. V trimming: 4 bases; J trimming: 3 bases; junction bases outside the gene matches: 9. Germline V CDR1 and CDR2: SGHRS, YFSETQ. The CDR3 is 15 residues long. CDR3 in amino acids: CASSEGQASDYEQYF. In DNA, the CDR3 is TGCGCCAGCAGCGAGGGACAGGCTTCAGACTACGAGCAGTACTTC.

The chain couples TRBV9 to TRBJ2-1; the D is unclear. Germline loops: CDR1 SGDLS, CDR2 YYNGEE. Trimming cost V 4 bases and J 8 bases, with 16 bases left between them. This CDR3 has 14 residues. The CDR3 sequence: CASSYHDAPDEQFF. The DNA for the CDR3 is TGTGCCAGCAGCTATCATGACGCCCCCGATGAGCAGTTCTTC.

This clonotype was counted between two and nine times. The chain carries TRBV7-9 and TRBJ2-7, with 14 bases matching TRBD2. The CDR3 extends over 18 amino acids. J lost 2 bases, V lost 4 bases, and 10 bases had no gene match. The germline V gene encodes CDR1 SEHNR and CDR2 FQNEAQ (reference sequence). The CDR3 spells CASSWGTSGRRGTYEQYF. The CDR3 bases are TGTGCCAGCAGCTGGGGGACTAGCGGGAGAAGGGGAACCTACGAGCAGTACTTC.

This clonotype was seen a few times. V is TRBV12-3 or TRBV12-4 and J is TRBJ2-7, with 11 nucleotides matching TRBD2. The CDR3 has 19 amino acids. The trim removed 4 bases at V and 3 bases at J, leaving 17 bases unmatched. As DNA, the CDR3 is TGTGCCAGCAGTTCTGCCCTTGGGTGGAGGGGGACTAGCGGCTACGAGCAGTACTTC. This sequence encodes CASSSALGWRGTSGYEQYF.

The J gene is TRBJ2-1, the V gene TRBV6-6; D may be TRBD1 (6 bases). This CDR3 region has 15 residues. The ends were cut back, 6 bases at V and 1 base at J, with 13 bases in the middle. CDR1 is MNHNY, CDR2 SVGAGI, per germline (reference sequence). CDR3 sequence (DNA): TGTGCCAGCAGGGGGGCGGACAGATCCTACAATGAGCAGTTCTTC. Translated: CASRGADRSYNEQFF.

V and J are TRBV7-2 and TRBJ1-5; D gene uncertain. Germline V gene lookup returns CDR1 SGHTA and CDR2 FQGNSA. The CDR3 length is 15 residues. Between the trimmed V and J ends, which lost 2 bases and 0 bases, there was a span of 8 bases. This chain's CDR3 is CASSLSGFSNQPQHF. The CDR3 DNA is TGTGCCAGCAGCTTATCCGGTTTTAGCAATCAGCCCCAGCATTTT.

V is TRBV5-6 and J is TRBJ1-5, with D possibly matching TRBD1 (6 bases). Between the trimmed V and J ends, which lost 4 bases and 4 bases, there was a span of 15 bases. Germline lookup yields CDR1 SGHDT and CDR2 YYEEEE. The CDR3 has 15 amino acids. The CDR3 DNA is TGTGCCAGCAGCGGACCCGGGGGCGCAAATCAGCCCCAGCATTTT. It encodes CASSGPGGANQPQHF.

The chain recombines TRBV7-6 with TRBJ2-1; TRBD2 agrees at 10 bases. V dropped 8 bases and J dropped 1; count of bases not matched to a gene: 11. Germline lookup yields CDR1 SGHVS and CDR2 FNYEAQ. CDR3 length: 17 amino acids. CDR3 sequence (DNA): TGTGCCAGCGCCCCAGGACTAGCGGACTCGTCCTACAATGAGCAGTTCTTC. Residues: CASAPGLADSSYNEQFF.

This clonotype was seen a handful of times. The J gene is TRBJ1-1, the V gene TRBV29-1; D possibly corresponds to TRBD1 (5 bases). The V and J ends lost 5 bases and 6 bases respectively, with 13 bases between them. Germline CDR1 reads SQVTM; CDR2 reads ANQGSEA. The CDR3 sequence is 12 residues long. CDR3 sequence: CSVRDPDPEAFF. In DNA form, the CDR3 reads TGCAGCGTTCGGGACCCGGACCCTGAAGCTTTCTTT.

In this sample, this clonotype turned up a few times. The chain links TRBV15 to TRBJ2-5; D is possibly TRBD1 (6 bases). The CDR3 is 15 residues long. Trimming pared 0 bases from V and 5 bases from J, leaving 13 bases between. The germline gives CDR1 LNHNV, CDR2 YYDKDF (reference sequence). The CDR3 is CATSRDLGAGETQYF. For the CDR3, the DNA is TGTGCCACCAGCAGAGATTTGGGGGCTGGGGAGACCCAGTACTTC.

This clonotype was recorded a few times. The rearrangement links TRBV12-3 or TRBV12-4 to TRBJ2-3, with TRBD2 matching over 9 bases. Unmatched junction bases numbered 9, after V lost 6 bases and J lost 5 bases. CDR3 length equals 15 residues. CDR3 in DNA: TGTGCCAGCAGACCTAGCGGGGAGTACGAAGATACGCAGTATTTT. This gives the protein CASRPSGEYEDTQYF.

This chain uses TRBV7-8 with TRBJ2-7; tentatively, D is TRBD2 (6 bases). Trimming stripped 7 bases from V and 2 bases from J, with 27 bases between. This CDR3 is built from 18 residues. Germline CDR1 is SGHVS and CDR2 is FQNEAQ. CDR3 amino acids: CASTLIDHQEGGPYEQYF. The CDR3, as DNA: TGTGCCAGCACCCTTATAGACCACCAGGAGGGTGGCCCCTACGAGCAGTACTTC. Combining the CDR3 with reference TRBV7-8 and TRBJ2-7 gives the whole variable domain GAGVSQSPRYKVAKRGQDVALRCDPISGHVSLFWYQQALGQGPEFLTYFQNEAQLDKSGLPSDRFFAERPEGSVSTLKIQRTQQEDSAVYLCASTLIDHQEGGPYEQYFGPGTRLTVT.

The rearrangement joins TRBV2 to TRBJ2-7; maybe TRBD2 (5 bases). Trimming removed 1 base at V and 7 bases at J, with 8 bases between. The germline gives CDR1 SNHLY, CDR2 FYNNEI. There are 12 residues in the CDR3. DNA of the CDR3: TGTGCCAGCAGTGAAGAGAGGGTAGAGCAGTACTTC. Translated: CASSEERVEQYF.

J is TRBJ2-6 and V is TRBV29-1; D gene uncertain. Per germline, CDR1 SQVTM and CDR2 ANQGSEA. The V and J ends lost 0 bases and 1 base respectively, with 13 bases between them. This CDR3 contains 17 residues. CDR3 bases: TGCAGCGTTGAAGACAACAGACACCCGTCTGGGGCCAACGTCCTGACTTTC. Translating gives CSVEDNRHPSGANVLTF.